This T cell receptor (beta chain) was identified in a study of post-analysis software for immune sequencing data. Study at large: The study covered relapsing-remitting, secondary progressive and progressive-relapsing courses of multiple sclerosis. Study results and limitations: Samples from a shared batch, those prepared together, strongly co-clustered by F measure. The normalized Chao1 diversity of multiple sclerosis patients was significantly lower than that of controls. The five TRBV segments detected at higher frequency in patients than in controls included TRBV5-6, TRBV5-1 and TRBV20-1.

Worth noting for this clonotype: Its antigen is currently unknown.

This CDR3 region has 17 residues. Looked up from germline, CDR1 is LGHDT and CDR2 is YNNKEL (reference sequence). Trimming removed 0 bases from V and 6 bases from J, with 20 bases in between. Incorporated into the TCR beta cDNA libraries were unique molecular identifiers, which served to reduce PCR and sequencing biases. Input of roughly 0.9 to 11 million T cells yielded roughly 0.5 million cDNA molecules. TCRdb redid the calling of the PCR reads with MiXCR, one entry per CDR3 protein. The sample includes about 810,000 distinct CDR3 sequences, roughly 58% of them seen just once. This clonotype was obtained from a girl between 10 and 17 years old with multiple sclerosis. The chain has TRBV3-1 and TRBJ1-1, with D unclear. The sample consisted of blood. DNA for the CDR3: TGTGCCAGCAGCCAAGAGATTAGAGATCCTCAATTGGCTGAAGCTTTCTTT. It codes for CASSQEIRDPQLAEAFF.